This T cell receptor beta chain is from a study of PD-1 blockade in classical Hodgkin lymphoma. Every single patient, without exception, relapsed after autologous stem cell transplantation, and brentuximab vedotin exposure varied. The method was immunoSEQ multiplex PCR; TCRdb's version includes in-frame clones alone and lacks a portion of them. The data contain over 50,000 clones, around 73% of them singletons. The CDR3 covers 15 residues. From germline, CDR1 is SGHRS and CDR2 YFSETQ. V trimming: 4 bases; J trimming: 2 bases; junction bases outside the gene matches: 9. This specimen was peripheral blood mononuclear cells (PBMCs), taken before the second cycle of nivolumab. J is TRBJ2-7 and V is TRBV5-1; 7 bases are a match to TRBD2. The clonotype originates from a human donor with classical Hodgkin lymphoma. As DNA, the CDR3 is TGCGCCAGCAGCCCGATTAGCGGGCCAGCCTACGAGCAGTACTTC. Translation: CASSPISGPAYEQYF.